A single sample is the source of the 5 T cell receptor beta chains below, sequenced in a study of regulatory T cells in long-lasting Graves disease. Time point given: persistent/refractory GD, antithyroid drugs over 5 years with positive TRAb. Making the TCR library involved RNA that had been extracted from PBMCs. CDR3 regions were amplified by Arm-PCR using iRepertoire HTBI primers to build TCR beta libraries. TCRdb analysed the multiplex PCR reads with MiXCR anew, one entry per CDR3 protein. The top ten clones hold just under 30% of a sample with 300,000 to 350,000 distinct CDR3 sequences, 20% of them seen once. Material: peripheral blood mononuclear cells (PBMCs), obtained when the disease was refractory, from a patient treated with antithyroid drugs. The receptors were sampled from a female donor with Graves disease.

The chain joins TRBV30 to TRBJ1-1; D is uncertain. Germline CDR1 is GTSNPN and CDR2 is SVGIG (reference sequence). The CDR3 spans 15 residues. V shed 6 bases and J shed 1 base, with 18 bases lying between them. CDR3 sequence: CACQPFDIQNTEAFF. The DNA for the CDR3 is TGTGCCTGCCAACCCTTCGACATACAGAACACTGAAGCTTTCTTT.

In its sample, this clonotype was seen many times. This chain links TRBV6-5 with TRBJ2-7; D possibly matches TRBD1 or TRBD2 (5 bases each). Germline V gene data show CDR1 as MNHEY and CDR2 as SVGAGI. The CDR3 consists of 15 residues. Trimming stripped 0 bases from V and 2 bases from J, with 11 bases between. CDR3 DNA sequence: TGTGCCAGCAGTTACTCGAGGCGAGGGGCCTACGAGCAGTACTTC. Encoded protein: CASSYSRRGAYEQYF.

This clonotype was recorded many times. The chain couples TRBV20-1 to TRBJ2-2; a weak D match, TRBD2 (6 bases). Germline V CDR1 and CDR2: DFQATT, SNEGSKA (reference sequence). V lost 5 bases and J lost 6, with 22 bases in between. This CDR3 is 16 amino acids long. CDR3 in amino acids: CSALNTGVVSSGELFF. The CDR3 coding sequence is TGCAGTGCTCTTAATACGGGAGTCGTATCGTCCGGGGAGCTGTTTTTT.

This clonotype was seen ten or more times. The CDR3 here is CASSLFPGPYEQYF. The CDR3 nucleotides read TGTGCCAGCAGCTTATTCCCGGGACCCTACGAGCAGTACTTC. This sequence joins TRBV7-8 and TRBJ2-7; D might be TRBD1 or TRBD2, each matching 5 bases. Germline-derived CDR1 and CDR2 are SGHVS and FQNEAQ. V was clipped by 2 bases and J by 2 bases, with 10 bases between them. The CDR3 runs 14 residues.

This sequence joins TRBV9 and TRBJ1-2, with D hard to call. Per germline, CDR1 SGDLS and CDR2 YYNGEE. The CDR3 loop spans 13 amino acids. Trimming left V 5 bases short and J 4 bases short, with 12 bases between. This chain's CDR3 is CASSIDGPYGYTF. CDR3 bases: TGTGCCAGCAGTATAGATGGGCCCTATGGCTACACCTTC.